This TCR beta chain emerged from a study of T cell repertoires in cytomegalovirus infection. Study overall: Both CMV infection and a matching HLA type were indicated by public TCR beta signatures.

This clonotype was seen many times. Its antigen is undetermined. In TCRdb, the reads were re-called with MiXCR into one record per CDR3 protein. The sample lists around 140,000 distinct CDR3 sequences, roughly 6% occurring once. This CDR3 is built from 17 residues. Trimming cost V 3 bases and J 6 bases, with 20 bases left between them. Overall study results and limits: Clonotypes of TCR beta that were HLA-C-restricted and CMV-specific dominated the ex vivo response.

Sequencing used PBMCs. The chain has TRBV12-3 or TRBV12-4 and TRBJ1-4; no clear D gene. This clonotype was obtained from a human donor in good health (CMV status not recorded). Some clones in this sample may be carry-over from other donors' samples. CDR3 nucleotides: TGTGCCAGCAGTTTTTCCGGCTACAGAGTACGTGATGAAAAACTGTTTTTT. This translates into CASSFSGYRVRDEKLFF.